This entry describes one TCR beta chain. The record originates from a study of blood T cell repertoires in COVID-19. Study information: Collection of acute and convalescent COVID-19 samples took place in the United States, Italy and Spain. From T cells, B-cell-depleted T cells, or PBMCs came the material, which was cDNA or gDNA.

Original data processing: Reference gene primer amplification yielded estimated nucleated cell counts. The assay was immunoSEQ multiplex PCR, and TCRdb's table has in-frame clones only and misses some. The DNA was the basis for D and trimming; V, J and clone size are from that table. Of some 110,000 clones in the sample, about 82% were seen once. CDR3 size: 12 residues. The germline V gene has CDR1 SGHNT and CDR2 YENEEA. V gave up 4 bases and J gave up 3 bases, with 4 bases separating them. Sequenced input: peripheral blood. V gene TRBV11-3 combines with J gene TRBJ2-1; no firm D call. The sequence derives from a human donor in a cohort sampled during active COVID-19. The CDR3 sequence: CASSSYYNEQFF. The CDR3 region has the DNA TGTGCCAGCAGCTCTTACTACAATGAGCAGTTCTTC.